Given below is one TCR beta chain in context. This record comes from a study of patients and donors after allogeneic stem cell transplantation. The ends were cut back, 3 bases at V and 3 bases at J, with 12 bases in the middle. The CDR3 is 14 amino acids. The V gene's germline CDR1 is MDHEN and CDR2 SYDVKM. TCRdb re-called the RT-PCR reads through MiXCR, storing one row per CDR3 protein. The sample holds approximately 200,000 distinct CDR3 sequences, roughly two fifths seen once. Input material: blood, either unsorted or a sorted T cell fraction (not recorded which). J is TRBJ2-7 and V is TRBV28; D unresolved. The TCR sequence derives from a human donor who was either an allogeneic HSCT recipient or a stem cell or donor lymphocyte infusion donor (not recorded which). It is not recorded whose cells these are; they may come from a transplant donor. CDR3 in DNA: TGTGCCAGCAGTTTGAGAGGCCATTTCTACGAGCAGTACTTC. It encodes CASSLRGHFYEQYF.